Shown below are 32 T cell receptor beta chains from a single sample sequenced in a study of T cells in women clearing cervical HPV infection. Sequencing used immunoSEQ multiplex PCR; TCRdb keeps in-frame clones, though not all of them. This repertoire includes about 30,000 clones. Sequencing was done on a sample of blood buffy coat. The receptors were sampled from a woman aged 18-70 years with a cervical HPV16 infection that either progressed to CIN3+ or cleared (not recorded which).

A remark on this clone: Coverage ceases 3 residues before the CDR3 finishes, and the germline J gene fills in the end. This chain joins TRBV7-8 and TRBJ1-4; D possibly corresponds to TRBD1 (6 bases). Trimming cost V 0 bases and J 8 bases, with 13 bases left between them. Germline V lookup: CDR1 SGHVS, CDR2 FQNEAQ. The CDR3 runs 15 residues. CDR3: CASSLAEGGWEKLFF. The DNA read from the CDR3 is TGTGCCAGCAGCTTAGCAGAGGGGGGGTGGGAAAAA. The full variable domain, completed using reference TRBV7-8 and TRBJ1-4, is GAGVSQSPRYKVAKRGQDVALRCDPISGHVSLFWYQQALGQGPEFLTYFQNEAQLDKSGLPSDRFFAERPEGSVSTLKIQRTQQEDSAVYLCASSLAEGGWEKLFFGSGTQLSVL.

Concerning this clone: The CDR3 extends 3 residues past the end of the read, so its final part is completed from the germline J gene. The V call is TRBV18, the J call TRBJ2-3; 8 bases match TRBD1. Germline V lookup: CDR1 KGHSH, CDR2 LQKENI. The V segment lost 1 base and the J segment 3 bases; nucleotides outside the gene matches: 6. The length of the CDR3 is 16 residues. CDR3 residues: CASSPRGQGATDTQYF. Incomplete CDR3 DNA: TGTGCCAGCTCACCACGAGGGCAGGGGGCAACAGATACG.

As for this clone: The CDR3 extends 3 residues past the end of the read, so its final part is completed from the germline J gene. The V call is TRBV7-9, the J call TRBJ1-2; weak D call: TRBD1 (6 bases). CDR3 length: 14 residues. Germline CDR1 is SEHNR and CDR2 is FQNEAQ (reference sequence). The sequenced part of the CDR3 DNA is TGTGCCAGCAGTTTCGGGGGGCAAGACAATGAC. It specifies CASSFGGQDND. The whole CDR3 protein is CASSFGGQDNDYTF.

Comments on this clone: The read finishes 3 residues shy of the CDR3 end, and the germline J gene is used to complete it. This sequence joins TRBV11-2 and TRBJ1-5; D remains unclear. Germline assignment: CDR1 SGHAT and CDR2 FQNNGV. Trimming cost V 0 bases and J 4 bases, with 10 bases left between them. This CDR3 spans 15 amino acids. The covered CDR3 bases are TGTGCCAGCAGCTTAGATGGTATCGGGAATCAGCCC. Its protein is CASSLDGIGNQP. The CDR3, in full, reads CASSLDGIGNQPQHF.

A remark on this clone: The CDR3 end falls 3 residues outside the read, so it is completed with the germline J gene. The rearrangement joins TRBV19 to TRBJ2-7; TRBD1 agrees at 9 bases. Per the germline V gene, CDR1 is LNHDA and CDR2 is SQIVND (reference sequence). The junction had 11 bases not matched to a gene; V was cut back by 5 bases and J by 6 bases. CDR3 length: 15 residues. CDR3 residues: CASSARTGGWSEQYF. The CDR3 bases that were read are TGTGCCAGTAGTGCACGAACAGGGGGCTGGAGCGAG.

Concerning this clone: The sequence runs out 3 residues before the end of the CDR3; the remainder is reconstructed from the germline J gene. This chain links TRBV30 with TRBJ2-2, with TRBD2 identical over 9 bases. CDR3 length equals 14 residues. Germline values: CDR1 GTSNPN, CDR2 SVGIG (reference sequence). The J segment lost 4 bases and the V segment lost 2 bases, leaving 2 bases of the junction unmatched. CDR3 sequence reads: CAWSLAGSTGELFF. The sequenced CDR3 bases are TGTGCCTGGAGTCTAGCGGGAAGCACCGGGGAG.

Remarks on this clone: Sequencing ends 3 residues short of the CDR3 end; the germline J gene provides the rest. V gene TRBV7-6 combines with J gene TRBJ2-2, with 9 nucleotides matching TRBD2. V trimming: 3 bases; J trimming: 4 bases; junction bases outside the gene matches: 6. Germline-derived CDR1 and CDR2 are SGHVS and FNYEAQ. The CDR3 runs to 16 residues. The CDR3 bases that were read are TGTGCCAGCAGCTTCGAAGCGGGAGGTGGCACCGGGGAG. This codes for CASSFEAGGGTGE. The entire CDR3 protein reads CASSFEAGGGTGELFF.

Comment on this clone: The read ends 3 residues early relative to the CDR3; the germline J gene fills the gap. V gene TRBV5-1 combines with J gene TRBJ1-2; 7 nucleotides align to TRBD1. This CDR3 has 15 residues. Germline V gives CDR1 SGHRS, CDR2 YFSETQ. Trimming took 0 bases from V and 2 from J; bases not matched to a gene: 4. Incomplete CDR3 DNA: TGCGCCAGCAGCTTGGATGGGACAGAGAACTATGGC. This codes for CASSLDGTENYG. The full CDR3 protein is CASSLDGTENYGYTF.

The CDR3 here is CASTPLWGDYGYTF. The CDR3 DNA, read in part, is TGTGCCAGCACCCCTTTATGGGGGGACTATGGC. The chain recombines TRBV7-8 with TRBJ1-2, with D possibly being TRBD1 (5 bases). Coverage ceases 3 residues before the CDR3 finishes, and the germline J gene fills in the end. The germline gives CDR1 SGHVS, CDR2 FQNEAQ. This CDR3 is 14 amino acids long. The V end lost 7 bases, the J end lost 3 bases, and 15 bases lay between the germline ends.

To note about this clone: From the germline J gene comes the end of the CDR3, since the read stops 3 residues before it. The chain couples TRBV18 to TRBJ1-1; D is unresolved. The CDR3 extends over 17 amino acids. CDR1 KGHSH and CDR2 LQKENI come from the germline V gene. CDR3: CASSPLPGFSHQETAFF. Incomplete CDR3 DNA: TGTGCCAGCTCACCACTTCCGGGGTTCTCCCATCAAGAGACA.

About this clone itself: The read finishes 3 residues shy of the CDR3 end, and the germline J gene is used to complete it. This rearrangement joins TRBV5-1 to TRBJ2-7; 8 bases match TRBD2. Trimming cost V 4 bases and J 2 bases; bases outside gene matches: 5. CDR3 length: 14 amino acids. CDR1 SGHRS and CDR2 YFSETQ come from the germline V gene. The part of the CDR3 DNA that was read is TGCGCCAGCAGCCCCGGTAGCGGGACCTACGAG. Its translation: CASSPGSGTYE. The entire CDR3 protein reads CASSPGSGTYEQYF.

As for this clone: Read coverage stops 3 residues before the CDR3 terminus; the germline J gene supplies the remainder. This chain uses TRBV5-1 with TRBJ2-6; D perhaps matches TRBD1 (6 bases). CDR1 SGHRS and CDR2 YFSETQ come from the germline V gene. CDR3 length: 17 residues. Incomplete CDR3 DNA: TGCGCCAGCAGCTTGGACGGTACGCAGGGGACCCGCTCTGTC. It encodes CASSLDGTQGTRSV. The CDR3 as a whole reads CASSLDGTQGTRSVLTF.

Details on this clone: A junction end diverges from the germline sequence, so it may reflect a read error. Additional DNA sequences in this sample encode the identical CDR3. CDR3 DNA, as far as it was read: TGTGCCAGCAGCTTCGACAGGTCTGGAAACACA. Translating it yields CASSFDRSGNT. The CDR3 in full is CASSFDRSGNTIYF. The rearrangement uses TRBV7-9 and TRBJ1-3; possibly TRBD1 for D (6 bases). The read stops 3 residues short of the end of the CDR3; the missing end is completed from the germline J gene. The length of the CDR3 is 14 residues. CDR1 and CDR2 (germline): SEHNR, FQNEAQ (reference sequence). The whole variable domain, filled in from reference TRBV7-9 and TRBJ1-3, reads DTGVSQNPRHKITKRGQNVTFRCDPISEHNRLYWYRQTLGQGPEFLTYFQNEAQLEKSRLLSDRFSAERPKGSFSTLEIQRTEQGDSAMYLCASSFDRSGNTIYFGEGSWLTVV.

Notes on this clone: The read falls 3 residues short of the CDR3 end, and the missing part is taken from the germline J gene. The J gene is TRBJ1-2, the V gene TRBV7-6; unclear D gene. Germline V gene lookup returns CDR1 SGHVS and CDR2 FNYEAQ. V lost 0 bases and J 4 bases, leaving 12 bases between the germline ends. The CDR3 loop spans 15 amino acids. The CDR3 protein is CASSLASTRGYGYTF. CDR3 DNA, as far as it was read: TGTGCCAGCAGCTTAGCGTCAACTCGTGGCTATGGC.

A word on this clone: The CDR3 goes on 3 residues after the read ends, and that part is filled in from the germline J gene. This sequence joins TRBV7-3 and TRBJ2-3; 14 nucleotides agree with TRBD2. After removal of 5 bases from V and 4 bases from J, the junction contained 8 bases not matched to a gene. CDR1 is SGHTA and CDR2 is FQGTGA in the germline V gene. The CDR3 totals 17 residues. The CDR3 loop is CASSGGTSGRNPDTQYF. The sequenced part of the CDR3 DNA is TGTGCCAGCAGCGGCGGGACTAGCGGGAGAAACCCAGATACG.

About this clone itself: Read data end 3 residues before the CDR3 end; the end is taken from the germline J gene. The rearrangement links TRBV18 to TRBJ2-3; 7 nucleotides match TRBD1. This CDR3 region has 15 residues. The germline CDR1 and CDR2 sequences are KGHSH and LQKENI. CDR3 region: CASSPRTGEGQPQYF. The part of the CDR3 DNA that was read is TGTGCCAGCTCACCGCGCACAGGGGAAGGTCAGCCG. Combining the CDR3 with reference TRBV18 and TRBJ2-3 gives the whole variable domain NAGVMQNPRHLVRRRGQEARLRCSPMKGHSHVYWYRQLPEEGLKFMVYLQKENIIDESGMPKERFSAEFPKEGPSILRIQQVVRGDSAAYFCASSPRTGEGQPQYFGPGTRLTVL.

A note on this clone: The CDR3 is cut off 3 residues early in the read; its end comes from the germline J gene. This chain connects TRBV9 to TRBJ2-3; D remains ambiguous. Between the trimmed V and J ends, which lost 2 bases and 0 bases, there was a span of 10 bases. CDR3 size: 15 residues. Germline CDR1 SGDLS, CDR2 YYNGEE. The sequenced CDR3 bases are TGTGCCAGCAGCGTTGATGACTGGAGCACAGATACG. It codes for CASSVDDWSTDT. The entire CDR3 reads CASSVDDWSTDTQYF.

A note on this clone: The read ends 3 residues shy of where the CDR3 ends; the end is completed using the germline J gene. The chain couples TRBV7-9 to TRBJ2-5; the D gene is possibly TRBD2 (5 bases). Trimming removed 1 base at V and 5 bases at J, with 14 bases between. The length of the CDR3 is 15 residues. Germline values: CDR1 SEHNR, CDR2 FQNEAQ (reference sequence). CDR3 DNA (partial): TGTGCCAGCAGCTTAGGTTCCCAGCGCGGGGAGACC. This encodes CASSLGSQRGET. The complete CDR3 reads CASSLGSQRGETQYF.

With respect to this clone: The CDR3 extends 3 residues past the end of the read, so its final part is completed from the germline J gene. The chain uses TRBV6-2 or TRBV6-3 and TRBJ2-1; 10 nucleotides match TRBD2. Germline V gives CDR1 MNHEY, CDR2 SVGEGT. This CDR3 is 14 amino acids long. The V gene end was trimmed by 6 bases and the J gene end by 3 bases; junction bases not matched to a gene: 2. The DNA read from the CDR3 is TGTGCCAGCAGGGGACTAGCGAACTACAATGAG. Its translation is CASRGLANYNE. The full-length CDR3 reads as CASRGLANYNEQFF.

Comments on this clone: The CDR3 end falls 3 residues outside the read, so it is completed with the germline J gene. V and J are TRBV7-6 and TRBJ2-5; D is unresolved. Trimming took 2 bases from V and 3 from J, leaving 7 bases between them. This CDR3 spans 13 amino acids. The germline gives CDR1 SGHVS, CDR2 FNYEAQ. CDR3 bases read: TGTGCCAGCAGCTTAACTTCGGAAGAGACC. Amino acids: CASSLTSEET. The entire CDR3 is CASSLTSEETQYF.

Incomplete CDR3 DNA: TGCAGTGCTAGAGACCCGGGTGGGTCGAACTATGGC. Translating gives CSARDPGGSNYG. The full-length CDR3 reads as CSARDPGGSNYGYTF. This chain links TRBV20-1 with TRBJ1-2, with D unclear. The CDR3 extends 3 residues past the end of the read, so its final part is completed from the germline J gene. CDR1 is DFQATT and CDR2 is SNEGSKA in the germline V gene (reference sequence). The CDR3 totals 15 residues. Trimming took 0 bases from V and 2 from J, leaving 13 bases between them.

As concerns this clone: The read finishes 3 residues shy of the CDR3 end, and the germline J gene is used to complete it. The chain employs TRBV27 and TRBJ1-1; D not certain. Trimming removed 6 bases from V and 4 bases from J, with 15 bases in between. There are 14 residues in the CDR3. CDR1 and CDR2 from the germline V gene are MNHEY and SMNVEV (reference sequence). CDR3 protein: CASSPLARGTEAFF. The part of the CDR3 DNA that was read is TGTGCCAGCAGCCCCCTTGCGCGGGGCACTGAA.

Of note for this clone: The read ends 3 residues before the CDR3 terminus; that terminus is restored from the germline J gene. The chain recombines TRBV2 with TRBJ1-3, with D possibly TRBD1 on 6 matching bases. Germline assignment: CDR1 SNHLY and CDR2 FYNNEI. The CDR3 length is 17 residues. V was pared by 8 bases and J by 0 bases, with 20 bases between. The part of the CDR3 DNA that was read is TGTGCCAGCGCCCTCTACGGGACACCGCTCTCTGGAAACACC. The encoded protein is CASALYGTPLSGNT. The entire CDR3 protein reads CASALYGTPLSGNTIYF.

As concerns this clone: The read gets to within 3 residues of the CDR3 end, and the germline J gene fills in the rest. The rearrangement uses TRBV9 and TRBJ2-7; 7 bases align to TRBD2. V shed 2 bases and J 6 bases; nucleotides not matched to a gene: 11. Germline V gene sequence: CDR1 SGDLS, CDR2 YYNGEE. This CDR3 is built from 15 residues. CDR3 residues: CASSVDYGGRSEQYF. CDR3 bases read: TGTGCCAGCAGCGTTGACTATGGCGGGAGAAGCGAG.

In regard to this clone: With the read ending 3 residues before the CDR3 end, the germline J gene is used to fill in that end. This chain uses TRBV19 with TRBJ2-2, with 7 bases lining up with TRBD1. CDR1 is LNHDA, CDR2 SQIVND, per germline (reference sequence). The CDR3 is 16 residues long. CDR3 protein: CASRVDTGAGANVLFF. CDR3 DNA (partial): TGTGCCAGTAGAGTAGACACAGGGGCTGGGGCCAACGTG.

In the case of this clone: Read data end 3 residues before the CDR3 end; the end is taken from the germline J gene. This chain joins TRBV29-1 and TRBJ2-7; D might be TRBD2 (5 bases). Per germline, CDR1 SQVTM and CDR2 ANQGSEA. Trimming removed 4 bases at V and 5 bases at J, with 18 bases between. The CDR3 is 14 amino acids. This CDR3 reads CSVGVQRATDEQYF. Partial CDR3 DNA: TGCAGCGTTGGGGTGCAGAGGGCTACCGACGAG.

As concerns this clone: From the germline J gene comes the end of the CDR3, since the read stops 3 residues before it. V is TRBV19 and J is TRBJ2-1, with 7 positions matching TRBD1. After removal of 3 bases from V and 7 bases from J, the junction contained 12 bases not matched to a gene. CDR3 length: 16 residues. CDR1 is LNHDA and CDR2 is SQIVND in the germline V gene (reference sequence). This CDR3 reads CASSIPGQSSRNEQFF. Incomplete CDR3 DNA: TGTGCCAGTAGTATTCCGGGACAGAGTTCGAGGAATGAG.

Points on this clone: The DNA ends 3 residues before the CDR3 does, and the rest of the CDR3 is filled in from the germline J gene. V usage is TRBV5-6 and J usage is TRBJ1-4; D is possibly TRBD1 (5 bases). Germline V gene sequence: CDR1 SGHDT, CDR2 YYEEEE. The CDR3 totals 14 residues. V dropped 0 bases and J dropped 4 bases, with 7 bases sitting between them. The sequenced CDR3 bases are TGTGCCAGCAGCTTGGGACAGCTTAATGAAAAA. Encoded protein: CASSLGQLNEK. The whole CDR3 reads CASSLGQLNEKLFF.

On this clone itself: Read sequence stops 3 residues before the CDR3 end, and the germline J gene provides the missing end. The V call is TRBV6-1, the J call TRBJ2-7; tentative D call: TRBD2 (5 bases). Germline V lookup: CDR1 MNHNS, CDR2 SASEGT. The CDR3 is 13 amino acids. Trimming took off 1 base at V and 4 bases at J, with 8 bases between the two ends. CDR3 DNA, as far as it was read: TGTGCCAGCAGTGAAGGGACTCAATACGAG. Amino acids: CASSEGTQYE. The whole CDR3 region reads CASSEGTQYEQYF.

Of note for this clone: The DNA ends 3 residues before the CDR3 does, and the rest of the CDR3 is filled in from the germline J gene. The chain recombines TRBV29-1 with TRBJ2-5, with 7 bases fitting TRBD1. The CDR3 has 13 residues. The V and J ends lost 7 bases and 4 bases, in that order; junction bases with no gene match: 9. CDR1 is SQVTM, CDR2 ANQGSEA, per germline. The CDR3 DNA, read in part, is TGCAGCGCCCGGGACAGAGTAATAGAGACC. Its protein product is CSARDRVIET. The entire CDR3 protein reads CSARDRVIETQYF.

With respect to this clone: The CDR3 end is not reached by the read, which stops 3 residues before it; the germline J gene fills it in. The V and J genes are TRBV12-3 or TRBV12-4 and TRBJ1-3; no clear D. CDR3 length equals 15 residues. V lost 2 bases and J 4 bases, leaving 12 bases between the germline ends. The part of the CDR3 DNA that was read is TGTGCCAGCAGTTTATTACTTCCAACGGGAAACACC. Translated, it gives CASSLLLPTGNT. The CDR3, in full, reads CASSLLLPTGNTIYF.

Concerning this clone: The missing CDR3 end, 3 residues past where the read stops, is filled in from the germline J gene. The V gene is TRBV6-1, the J gene TRBJ2-2; the D gene is possibly TRBD1 (6 bases). Germline V lookup: CDR1 MNHNS, CDR2 SASEGT. This CDR3 has 13 amino acids. The CDR3 bases that were read are TGTGCCAGCAGTGAGGACAGAAATGAAAAG. Translating it yields CASSEDRNEK. The complete CDR3 reads CASSEDRNEKLFF.